Reported below is one T cell receptor beta chain. The target antigen is unknown. The sample belongs to a study of PD-L1 blockade in urothelial cancer. Whole-study context: A median blood sample held roughly 150,000 T cells and approximately 84,000 unique TCRs. Points from the study as a whole: Tumor-linked clones in blood grew more by 3 weeks in durable-benefit patients.

Time point defined: pretreatment peripheral blood. There were between 1 and 8 samples from each patient, taken pretreatment and on-treatment. The ends were cut back, 3 bases at V and 3 bases at J, with 9 bases in the middle. Germline assignment: CDR1 KGHSH and CDR2 LQKENI. CDR3 length: 13 residues. Templates that were synthetic TCR analogs were spiked into each PCR. Here immunoSEQ multiplex PCR was the method, and the copy in TCRdb shows in-frame clones only, minus some. The profile covers approximately 86,000 clones, with around 85% appearing a single time and about 6.9% taken by the ten largest. This specimen consisted of PBMCs, obtained around atezolizumab (anti-PD-L1) treatment. The receptor comes from a man aged 35 to 55 with urothelial cancer. V gene TRBV18 combines with J gene TRBJ2-7, with D possibly being TRBD1 (5 bases). CDR3 sequence: CASSPDIHYEQYF. In nucleotides, the CDR3 is TGTGCCAGCTCACCGGACATCCACTACGAGCAGTACTTC.